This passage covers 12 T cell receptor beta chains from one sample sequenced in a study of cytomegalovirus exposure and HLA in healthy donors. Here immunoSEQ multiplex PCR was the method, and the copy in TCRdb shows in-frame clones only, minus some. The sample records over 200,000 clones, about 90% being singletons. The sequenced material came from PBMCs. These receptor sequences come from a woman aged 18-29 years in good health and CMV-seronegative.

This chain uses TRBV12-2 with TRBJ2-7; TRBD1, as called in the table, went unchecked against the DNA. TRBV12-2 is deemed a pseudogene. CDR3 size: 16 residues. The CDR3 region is CASRLSSTEIGYEQYF. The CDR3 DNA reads TGTGCAAGTCGCTTATCTTCCACAGAGATAGGCTACGAGCAGTACTTC.

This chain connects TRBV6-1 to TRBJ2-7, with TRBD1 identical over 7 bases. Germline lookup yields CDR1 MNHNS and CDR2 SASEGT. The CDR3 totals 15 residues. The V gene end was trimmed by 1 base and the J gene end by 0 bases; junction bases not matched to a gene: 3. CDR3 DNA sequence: TGTGCCAGCAGTGAAGAGGGACAGCCCTCCTACGAGCAGTACTTC. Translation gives CASSEEGQPSYEQYF.

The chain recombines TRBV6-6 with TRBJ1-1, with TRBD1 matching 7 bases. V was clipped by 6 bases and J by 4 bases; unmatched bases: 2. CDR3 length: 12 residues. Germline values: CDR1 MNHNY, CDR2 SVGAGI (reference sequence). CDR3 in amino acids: CASSTGVTEAFF. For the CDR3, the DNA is TGTGCCAGCAGCACAGGGGTCACTGAAGCTTTCTTT.

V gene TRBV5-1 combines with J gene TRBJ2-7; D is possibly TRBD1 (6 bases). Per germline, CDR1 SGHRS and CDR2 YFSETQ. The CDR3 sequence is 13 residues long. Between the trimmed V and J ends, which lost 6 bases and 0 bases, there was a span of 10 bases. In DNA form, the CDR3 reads TGCGCCAGCACAGGACAGTCCTCCTACGAGCAGTACTTC. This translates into CASTGQSSYEQYF.

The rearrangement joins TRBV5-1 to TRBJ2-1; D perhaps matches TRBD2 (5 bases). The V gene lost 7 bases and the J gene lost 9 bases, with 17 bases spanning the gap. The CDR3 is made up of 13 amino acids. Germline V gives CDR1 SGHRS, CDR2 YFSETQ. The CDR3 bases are TGCGCCAGCCACGTTACTAGGAGTAGTGAGCAGTTCTTC. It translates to CASHVTRSSEQFF. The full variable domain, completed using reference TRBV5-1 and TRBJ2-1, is KAGVTQTPRYLIKTRGQQVTLSCSPISGHRSVSWYQQTPGQGLQFLFEYFSETQRNKGNFPGRFSGRQFSNSRSEMNVSTLELGDSALYLCASHVTRSSEQFFGPGTRLTVL.

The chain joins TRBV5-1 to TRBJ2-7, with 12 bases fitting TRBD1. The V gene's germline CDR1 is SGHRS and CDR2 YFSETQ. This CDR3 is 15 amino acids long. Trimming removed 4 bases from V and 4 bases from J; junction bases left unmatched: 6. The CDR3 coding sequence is TGCGCCAGCAGCCCTCGGGACAGGGGGCTTTACGAGCAGTACTTC. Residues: CASSPRDRGLYEQYF.

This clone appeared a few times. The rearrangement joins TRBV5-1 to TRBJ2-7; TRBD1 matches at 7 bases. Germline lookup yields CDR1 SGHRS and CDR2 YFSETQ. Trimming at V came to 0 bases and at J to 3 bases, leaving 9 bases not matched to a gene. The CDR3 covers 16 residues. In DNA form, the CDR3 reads TGCGCCAGCAGCTTGGGTAGTCAGGGGGAAGGCTACGAGCAGTACTTC. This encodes CASSLGSQGEGYEQYF.

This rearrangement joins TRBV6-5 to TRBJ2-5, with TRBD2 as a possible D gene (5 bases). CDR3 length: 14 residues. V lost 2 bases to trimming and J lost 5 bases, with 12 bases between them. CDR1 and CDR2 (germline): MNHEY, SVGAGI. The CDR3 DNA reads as TGTGCCAGCAGTTACAAGGATGCGGGTGAGACCCAGTACTTC. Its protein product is CASSYKDAGETQYF.

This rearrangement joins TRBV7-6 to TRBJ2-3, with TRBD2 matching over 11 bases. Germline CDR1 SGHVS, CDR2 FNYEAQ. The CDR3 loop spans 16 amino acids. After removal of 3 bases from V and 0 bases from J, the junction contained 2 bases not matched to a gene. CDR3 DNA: TGTGCCAGCAGCTTTACTAGCGGGAGTAGCACAGATACGCAGTATTTT. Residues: CASSFTSGSSTDTQYF.

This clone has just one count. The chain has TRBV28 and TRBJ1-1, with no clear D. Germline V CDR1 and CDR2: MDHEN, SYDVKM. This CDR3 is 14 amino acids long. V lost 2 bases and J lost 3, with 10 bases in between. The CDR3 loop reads CASSLRVGYTEAFF. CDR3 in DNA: TGTGCCAGCAGTTTACGGGTCGGGTACACTGAAGCTTTCTTT.

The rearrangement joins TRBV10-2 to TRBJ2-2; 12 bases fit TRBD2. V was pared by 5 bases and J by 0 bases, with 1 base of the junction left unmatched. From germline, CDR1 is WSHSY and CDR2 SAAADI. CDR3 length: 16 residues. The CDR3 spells CASSPSGRANTGELFF. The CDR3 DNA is TGCGCCAGCAGTCCTAGCGGGAGGGCGAACACCGGGGAGCTGTTTTTT.

The CDR3 reads CASTWYAGQGLYGYTF. Written as DNA, the CDR3 is TGTGCCAGTACATGGTATGCGGGACAGGGCCTCTATGGCTACACCTTC. V is TRBV19 and J is TRBJ1-2; 9 bases match TRBD1. The ends lost 7 bases at V and 4 bases at J; junction bases unmatched: 13. The CDR3 covers 16 residues. Germline V gives CDR1 LNHDA, CDR2 SQIVND (reference sequence).